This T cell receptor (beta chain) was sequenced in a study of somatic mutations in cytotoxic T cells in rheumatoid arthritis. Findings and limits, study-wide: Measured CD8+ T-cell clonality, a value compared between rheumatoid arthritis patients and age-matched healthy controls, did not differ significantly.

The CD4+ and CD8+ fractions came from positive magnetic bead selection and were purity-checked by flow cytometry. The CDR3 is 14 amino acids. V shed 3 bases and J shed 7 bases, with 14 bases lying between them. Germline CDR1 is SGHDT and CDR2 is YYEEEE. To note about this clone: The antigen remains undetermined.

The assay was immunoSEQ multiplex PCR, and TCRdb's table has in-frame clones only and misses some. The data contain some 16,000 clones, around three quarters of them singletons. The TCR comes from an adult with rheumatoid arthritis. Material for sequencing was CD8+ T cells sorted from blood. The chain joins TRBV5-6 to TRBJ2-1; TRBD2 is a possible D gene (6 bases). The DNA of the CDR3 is TGTGCCAGCAGCTCCCCCGCGGGGTGGAATGAGCAGTTCTTC. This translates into CASSSPAGWNEQFF.